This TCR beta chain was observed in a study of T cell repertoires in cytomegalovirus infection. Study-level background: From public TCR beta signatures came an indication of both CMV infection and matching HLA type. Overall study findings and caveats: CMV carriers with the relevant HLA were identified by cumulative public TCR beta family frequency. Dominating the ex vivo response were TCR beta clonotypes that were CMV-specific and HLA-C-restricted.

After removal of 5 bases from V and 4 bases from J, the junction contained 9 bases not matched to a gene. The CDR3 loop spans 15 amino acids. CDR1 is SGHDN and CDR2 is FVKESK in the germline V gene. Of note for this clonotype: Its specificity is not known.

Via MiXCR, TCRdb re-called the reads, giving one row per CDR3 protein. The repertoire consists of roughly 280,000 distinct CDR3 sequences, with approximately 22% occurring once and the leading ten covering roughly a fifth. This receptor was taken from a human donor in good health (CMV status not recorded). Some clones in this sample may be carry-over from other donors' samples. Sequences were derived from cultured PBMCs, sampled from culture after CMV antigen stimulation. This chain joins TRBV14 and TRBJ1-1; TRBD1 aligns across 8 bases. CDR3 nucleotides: TGTGCCAGCAGCATCCGGACAGGGCTTTTCACTGAAGCTTTCTTT. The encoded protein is CASSIRTGLFTEAFF.